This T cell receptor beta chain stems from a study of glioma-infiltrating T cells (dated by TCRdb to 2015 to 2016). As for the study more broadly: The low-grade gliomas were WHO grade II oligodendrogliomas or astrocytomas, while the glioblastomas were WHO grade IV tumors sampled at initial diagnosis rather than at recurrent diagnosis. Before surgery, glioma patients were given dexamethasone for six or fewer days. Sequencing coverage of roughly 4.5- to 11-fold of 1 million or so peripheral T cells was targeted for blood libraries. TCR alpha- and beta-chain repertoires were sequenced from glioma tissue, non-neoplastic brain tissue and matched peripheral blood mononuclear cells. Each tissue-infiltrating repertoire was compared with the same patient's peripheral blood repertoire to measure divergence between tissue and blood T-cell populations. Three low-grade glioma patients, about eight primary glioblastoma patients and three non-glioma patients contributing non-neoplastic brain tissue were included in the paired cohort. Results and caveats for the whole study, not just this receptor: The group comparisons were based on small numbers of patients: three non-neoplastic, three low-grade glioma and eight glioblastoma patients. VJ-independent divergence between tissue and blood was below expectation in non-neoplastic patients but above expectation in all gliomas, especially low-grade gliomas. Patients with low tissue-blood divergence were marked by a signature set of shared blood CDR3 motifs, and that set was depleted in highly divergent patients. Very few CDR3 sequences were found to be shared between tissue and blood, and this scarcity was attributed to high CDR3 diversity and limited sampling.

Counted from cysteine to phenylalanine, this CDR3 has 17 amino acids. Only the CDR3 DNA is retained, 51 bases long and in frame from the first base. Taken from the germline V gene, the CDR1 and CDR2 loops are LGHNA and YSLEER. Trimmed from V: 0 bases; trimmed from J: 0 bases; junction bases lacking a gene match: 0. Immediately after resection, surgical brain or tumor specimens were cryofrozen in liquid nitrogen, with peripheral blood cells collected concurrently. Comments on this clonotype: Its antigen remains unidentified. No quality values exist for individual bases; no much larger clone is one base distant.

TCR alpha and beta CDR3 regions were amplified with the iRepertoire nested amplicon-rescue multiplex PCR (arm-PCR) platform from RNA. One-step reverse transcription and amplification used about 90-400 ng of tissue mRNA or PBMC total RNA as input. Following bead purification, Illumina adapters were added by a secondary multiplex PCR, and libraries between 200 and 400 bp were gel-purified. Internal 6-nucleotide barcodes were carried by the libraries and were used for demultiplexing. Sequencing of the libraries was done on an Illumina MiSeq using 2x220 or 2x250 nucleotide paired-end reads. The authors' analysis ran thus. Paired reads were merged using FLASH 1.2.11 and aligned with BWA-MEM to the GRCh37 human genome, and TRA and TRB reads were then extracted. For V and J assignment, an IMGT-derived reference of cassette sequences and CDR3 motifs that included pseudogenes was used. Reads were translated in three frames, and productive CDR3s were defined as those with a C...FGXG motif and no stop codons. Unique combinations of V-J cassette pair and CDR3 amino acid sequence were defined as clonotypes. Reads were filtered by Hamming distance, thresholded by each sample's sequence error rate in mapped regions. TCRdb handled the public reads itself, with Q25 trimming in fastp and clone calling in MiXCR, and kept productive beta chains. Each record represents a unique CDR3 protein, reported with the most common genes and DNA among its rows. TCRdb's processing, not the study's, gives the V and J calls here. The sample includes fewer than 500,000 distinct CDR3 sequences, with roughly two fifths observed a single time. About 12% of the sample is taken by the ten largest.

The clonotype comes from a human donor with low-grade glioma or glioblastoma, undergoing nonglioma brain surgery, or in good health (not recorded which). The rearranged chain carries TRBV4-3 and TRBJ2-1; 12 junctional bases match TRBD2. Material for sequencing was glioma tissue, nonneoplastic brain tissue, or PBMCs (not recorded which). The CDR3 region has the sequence CASSQELAGGSYNEQFF. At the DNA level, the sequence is TGCGCCAGCAGCCAAGAACTAGCGGGGGGCTCCTACAATGAGCAGTTCTTC.